One and the same sample provided the 15 T cell receptor beta chains below, sequenced in a study of identical twins. TCRdb analysed the 5' RACE reads with MiXCR anew, one entry per CDR3 protein. The sample carries hundreds of thousands of distinct CDR3 sequences, about 18% recorded once. These data were also reused for a study on T cells expressing NK-cell markers.

The sequenced sample was PBMCs. These receptor sequences come from a woman younger than 35 in good health.

Only a few counts were recorded for this clonotype. The V and J genes are TRBV6-5 and TRBJ2-7; 11 bases agree with TRBD2. Germline-derived CDR1 and CDR2 are MNHEY and SVGAGI. The CDR3 totals 15 residues. V shed 2 bases and J 6 bases; nucleotides not matched to a gene: 6. Written as DNA, the CDR3 is TGTGCCAGCAGTTACGGGCTAGCGGGAGGTGGCGAGCAGTACTTC. The encoded protein is CASSYGLAGGGEQYF.

This clonotype has more than one count but fewer than ten. The chain is built from TRBV9 and TRBJ2-1; the D is unclear. Germline assignment: CDR1 SGDLS and CDR2 YYNGEE. The V and J ends lost 0 bases and 0 bases respectively, with 16 bases between them. CDR3 length: 18 amino acids. For the CDR3, the DNA is TGTGCCAGCAGCGTAGCCTTTTTGCGGTCAAGCTCCTACAATGAGCAGTTCTTC. The encoded protein is CASSVAFLRSSSYNEQFF.

This chain joins TRBV20-1 and TRBJ2-1; D remains unclear. Trimming pared 3 bases from V and 0 bases from J, leaving 15 bases between. CDR3 length: 16 residues. Germline lookup yields CDR1 DFQATT and CDR2 SNEGSKA (reference sequence). The CDR3 reads CSARKPQALSYNEQFF. As DNA, the CDR3 is TGCAGTGCTAGGAAGCCTCAAGCGCTCTCCTACAATGAGCAGTTCTTC.

The rearrangement joins TRBV6-2 or TRBV6-3 to TRBJ2-7; 8 nucleotides match TRBD1. V gave up 5 bases and J gave up 2 bases; unmatched junction bases: 14. The CDR3 is made up of 17 amino acids. In germline, CDR1 is MNHEY, CDR2 SVGEGT. The CDR3 sequence: CASSPPKGTGSPYEQYF. Written as DNA, the CDR3 is TGTGCCAGCAGTCCTCCAAAGGGGACAGGTAGCCCCTACGAGCAGTACTTC.

This rearrangement joins TRBV7-2 to TRBJ2-3, with 8 nucleotides matching TRBD2. The CDR3 is made up of 15 amino acids. CDR1 is SGHTA, CDR2 FQGNSA, per germline. With V trimmed by 6 bases and J by 2 bases, 7 bases remained unmatched. The CDR3 spells CASRPIAGTTDTQYF. Written as DNA, the CDR3 is TGTGCCAGCAGGCCAATAGCGGGGACCACAGATACGCAGTATTTT.

This clonotype was seen a few times. The rearrangement links TRBV12-3 or TRBV12-4 to TRBJ1-5; D gene unclear. V shed 2 bases and J shed 10 bases, with 9 bases lying between them. The CDR3 loop spans 12 amino acids. The CDR3 here is CASSLSLGPQHF. The CDR3 DNA reads TGTGCCAGCAGTTTAAGCCTAGGACCCCAGCATTTT.

The chain is built from TRBV5-1 and TRBJ2-3; D might be TRBD1 (6 bases). The CDR3 is 15 amino acids. Germline-derived CDR1 and CDR2 are SGHRS and YFSETQ. Deletions cut 6 bases from V and 1 base from J, with 15 bases between. CDR3 nucleotides: TGCGCCAGCAACCCGGACAGCCCGCGCACAGATACGCAGTATTTT. The encoded protein is CASNPDSPRTDTQYF.

J is TRBJ2-7 and V is TRBV5-1; D is unresolved. Germline assignment: CDR1 SGHRS and CDR2 YFSETQ. The CDR3 contains 13 residues. V lost 4 bases, J lost 0 bases, and 8 bases lay in between. The CDR3 protein is CASSQAPSYEQYF. The CDR3 nucleotides read TGCGCCAGCAGCCAAGCCCCCTCCTACGAGCAGTACTTC.

This clonotype was seen a single time. The V gene is TRBV9, the J gene TRBJ2-5; 8 bases align to TRBD2. The CDR3 runs 15 residues. The V and J ends lost 1 base and 4 bases, in that order; junction bases with no gene match: 6. The germline V gene encodes CDR1 SGDLS and CDR2 YYNGEE. The CDR3 protein is CASSVTGTRLETQYF. CDR3 DNA sequence: TGTGCCAGCAGCGTAACCGGGACTAGACTAGAGACCCAGTACTTC. Variable domain in full (rest from reference TRBV9 and TRBJ2-5): DSGVTQTPKHLITATGQRVTLRCSPRSGDLSVYWYQQSLDQGLQFLIQYYNGEERAKGNILERFSAQQFPDLHSELNLSSLELGDSALYFCASSVTGTRLETQYFGPGTRLLVL.

The V gene is TRBV5-6, the J gene TRBJ1-5, with D maybe TRBD1 (5 bases). The V gene lost 7 bases and the J gene lost 1 base, with 12 bases spanning the gap. Per germline, CDR1 SGHDT and CDR2 YYEEEE. This CDR3 comprises 14 residues. Here the CDR3 DNA reads TGTGCCAGCGGTATCCGGGACAGCAATCAGCCCCAGCATTTT. Its translation: CASGIRDSNQPQHF. Using reference TRBV5-6 and TRBJ1-5 for the parts outside the CDR3, the full variable domain is DAGVTQSPTHLIKTRGQQVTLRCSPKSGHDTVSWYQQALGQGPQFIFQYYEEEERQRGNFPDRFSGHQFPNYSSELNVNALLLGDSALYLCASGIRDSNQPQHFGDGTRLSIL.

This clonotype has more than one count but fewer than ten. The chain combines TRBV29-1 with TRBJ2-2, with D maybe TRBD1 (6 bases). This CDR3 has 16 amino acids. Looked up from germline, CDR1 is SQVTM and CDR2 is ANQGSEA. Trimming shortened V by 6 bases and J by 2 bases, and 19 bases separated the two germline ends. The CDR3 sequence is CSVQRQAHSNTGELFF. The CDR3 DNA follows: TGCAGCGTCCAACGACAGGCCCACTCAAACACCGGGGAGCTGTTTTTT.

The rearrangement joins TRBV7-9 to TRBJ2-3; no clear D gene. V was trimmed by 2 bases and J by 4 bases, leaving 7 bases between them. Germline assignment: CDR1 SEHNR and CDR2 FQNEAQ (reference sequence). This CDR3 is built from 13 residues. CDR3 in DNA: TGTGCCAGCAGCTTAAATGTAGCAGATACGCAGTATTTT. Translation gives CASSLNVADTQYF. The whole variable domain, filled in from reference TRBV7-9 and TRBJ2-3, reads DTGVSQNPRHKITKRGQNVTFRCDPISEHNRLYWYRQTLGQGPEFLTYFQNEAQLEKSRLLSDRFSAERPKGSFSTLEIQRTEQGDSAMYLCASSLNVADTQYFGPGTRLTVL.

This clonotype was seen a handful of times. J is TRBJ1-6 and V is TRBV20-1; the D gene is possibly TRBD1 (6 bases). V dropped 1 base and J dropped 9 bases, with 13 bases sitting between them. Germline V CDR1 and CDR2: DFQATT, SNEGSKA (reference sequence). The CDR3 length is 14 residues. Here the CDR3 DNA reads TGCAGTGCTAGAGTGCAGGGGAGTATTTCACCCCTCCACTTT. Its translation: CSARVQGSISPLHF.

The V gene is TRBV5-1, the J gene TRBJ2-7; TRBD2 matches 8 bases. This CDR3 region has 14 residues. Germline V gene sequence: CDR1 SGHRS, CDR2 YFSETQ. V dropped 2 bases and J dropped 6; count of bases not matched to a gene: 7. CDR3 nucleotides: TGCGCCAGCAGCTTTGGGAGCGGGGGAGGCGAGCAGTACTTC. This translates into CASSFGSGGGEQYF.

This clonotype was seen only a few times. The chain carries TRBV20-1 and TRBJ2-4; D ambiguous. The CDR3 has 14 residues. Deletions cut 1 base from V and 8 bases from J, with 15 bases between. Germline CDR1 DFQATT, CDR2 SNEGSKA (reference sequence). CDR3 sequence (DNA): TGCAGTGCTAGAGCCTCAACCGAAGGAGACATTCAGTACTTC. It specifies CSARASTEGDIQYF.